A single sample is the source of the 4 T cell receptor beta chains below, sequenced in a study of metastatic and nonmetastatic thyroid tumors. Not a single patient had been given any form of treatment at any point before undergoing thyroid surgery. TCRdb reassembled clones from the PCR reads with MiXCR. The table lists about 35,000 clones, 33% of them singletons. Material for sequencing was tumor tissue. These TCRs come from a female donor with papillary thyroid cancer or a benign thyroid nodule (not recorded which). Some clones in this sample may be carry-over from other donors' samples.

The chain carries TRBV6-1 and TRBJ2-7; TRBD1 might be the D (5 bases). The CDR3 sequence is 12 residues long. Trimming left V 6 bases short and J 6 bases short, with 12 bases between. The germline gives CDR1 MNHNS, CDR2 SASEGT. The CDR3 DNA reads as TGTGCCAGCAGAAACAGGCGGTCCGAGCAGTACTTC. Its protein is CASRNRRSEQYF.

The chain couples TRBV7-9 to TRBJ2-2; possible D gene TRBD1, 6 bases. The CDR3 covers 14 residues. Germline CDR1 is SEHNR and CDR2 is FQNEAQ (reference sequence). The V end was cut by 4 bases, the J end by 1 base, with 7 bases between. The CDR3 spells CASSSQGNTGELFF. The CDR3 DNA follows: TGTGCCAGCAGCTCACAGGGGAACACCGGGGAGCTGTTTTTT.

V gene TRBV7-3 combines with J gene TRBJ1-6; no reliable D call. V lost 2 bases to trimming and J lost 5 bases, with 4 bases between them. This CDR3 is built from 13 residues. Germline CDR1 is SGHTA and CDR2 is FQGTGA. The CDR3 loop is CASSLENNSPLHF. For the CDR3, the DNA is TGTGCCAGCAGCTTAGAGAATAATTCACCCCTCCACTTT.

The rearrangement links TRBV4-1 to TRBJ2-7; 8 positions agree with TRBD1. Germline CDR1 is MGHRA and CDR2 is YSYEKL. J was trimmed by 0 bases and V by 1 base; bases with no gene match: 8. CDR3 length: 17 residues. The CDR3 sequence is CASSQGSWTGSSYEQYF. CDR3 in DNA: TGCGCCAGCAGCCAAGGAAGCTGGACAGGGAGCTCCTACGAGCAGTACTTC.